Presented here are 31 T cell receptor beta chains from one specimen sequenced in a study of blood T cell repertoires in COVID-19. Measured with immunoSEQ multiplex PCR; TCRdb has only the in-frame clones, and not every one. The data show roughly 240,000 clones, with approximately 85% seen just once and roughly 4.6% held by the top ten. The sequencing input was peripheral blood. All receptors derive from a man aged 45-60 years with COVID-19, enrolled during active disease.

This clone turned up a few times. The CDR3 sequence is CASSSDRTNTGELFF. Written as DNA, the CDR3 is TGTGCCAGCAGTTCTGACAGAACGAACACCGGGGAGCTGTTTTTT. This chain links TRBV28 with TRBJ2-2; TRBD1 might be the D (5 bases). Germline assignment: CDR1 MDHEN and CDR2 SYDVKM. The CDR3 loop spans 15 amino acids. Between the trimmed V and J ends, which lost 4 bases and 0 bases, there was a span of 9 bases.

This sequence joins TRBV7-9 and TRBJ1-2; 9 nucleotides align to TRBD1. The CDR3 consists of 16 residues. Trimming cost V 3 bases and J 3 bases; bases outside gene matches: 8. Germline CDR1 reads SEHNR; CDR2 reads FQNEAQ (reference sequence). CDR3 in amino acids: CASSLDRGYSHYGYTF. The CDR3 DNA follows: TGTGCCAGCAGCTTGGACAGGGGATATTCCCACTATGGCTACACCTTC.

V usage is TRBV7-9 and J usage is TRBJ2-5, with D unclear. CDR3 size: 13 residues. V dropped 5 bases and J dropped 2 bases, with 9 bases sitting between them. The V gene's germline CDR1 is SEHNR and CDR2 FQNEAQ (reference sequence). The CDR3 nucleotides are TGTGCCAGCAGCGGGCAGAGACAAGAGACCCAGTACTTC. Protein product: CASSGQRQETQYF.

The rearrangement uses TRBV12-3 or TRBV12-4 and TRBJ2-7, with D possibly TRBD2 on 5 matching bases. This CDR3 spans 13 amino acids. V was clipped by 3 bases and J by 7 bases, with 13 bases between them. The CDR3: CASSLPGSGEQYF. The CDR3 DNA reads TGTGCCAGCAGTTTGCCGGGGTCTGGGGAGCAGTACTTC.

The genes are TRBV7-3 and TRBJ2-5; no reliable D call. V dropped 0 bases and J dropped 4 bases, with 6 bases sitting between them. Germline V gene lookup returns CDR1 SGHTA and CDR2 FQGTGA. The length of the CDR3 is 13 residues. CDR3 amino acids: CASSLTFRETQYF. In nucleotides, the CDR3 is TGTGCCAGCAGCTTAACGTTCAGAGAGACCCAGTACTTC.

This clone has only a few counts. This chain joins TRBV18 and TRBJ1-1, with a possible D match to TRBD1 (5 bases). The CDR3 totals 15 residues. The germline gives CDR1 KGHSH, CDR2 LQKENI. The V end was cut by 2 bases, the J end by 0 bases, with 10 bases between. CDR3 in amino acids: CASSPDRFLNTEAFF. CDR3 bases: TGTGCCAGCTCACCAGACAGATTCTTGAACACTGAAGCTTTCTTT.

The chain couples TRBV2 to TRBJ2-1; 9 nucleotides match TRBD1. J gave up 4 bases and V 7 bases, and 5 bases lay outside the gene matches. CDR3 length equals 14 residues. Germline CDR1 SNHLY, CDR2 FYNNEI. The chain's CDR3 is CASTRQGGYNEQFF. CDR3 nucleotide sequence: TGTGCCAGCACCCGACAGGGGGGGTACAATGAGCAGTTCTTC.

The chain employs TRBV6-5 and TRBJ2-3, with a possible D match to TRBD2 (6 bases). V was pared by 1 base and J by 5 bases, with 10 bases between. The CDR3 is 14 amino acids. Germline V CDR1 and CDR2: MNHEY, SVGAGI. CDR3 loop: CASSYWKEGDTQYF. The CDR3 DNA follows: TGTGCCAGCAGTTACTGGAAGGAGGGAGATACGCAGTATTTT.

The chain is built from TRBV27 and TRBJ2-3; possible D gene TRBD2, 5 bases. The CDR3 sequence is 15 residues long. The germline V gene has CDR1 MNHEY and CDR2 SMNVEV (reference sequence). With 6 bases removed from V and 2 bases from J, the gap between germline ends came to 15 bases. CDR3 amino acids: CASSPYSGNTDTQYF. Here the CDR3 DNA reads TGTGCCAGCAGCCCGTACTCCGGGAACACAGATACGCAGTATTTT.

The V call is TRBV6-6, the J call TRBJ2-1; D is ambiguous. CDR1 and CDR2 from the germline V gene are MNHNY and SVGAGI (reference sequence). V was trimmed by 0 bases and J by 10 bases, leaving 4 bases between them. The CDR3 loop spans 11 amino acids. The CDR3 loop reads CASSYSGEQFF. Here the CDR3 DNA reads TGTGCCAGCAGTTACTCCGGGGAGCAGTTCTTC.

CDR3 sequence: CASSYSGTYTDTQYF. CDR3 coding DNA: TGTGCCAGCAGTTACTCCGGGACTTACACAGATACGCAGTATTTT. The rearrangement uses TRBV6-5 and TRBJ2-3; D might be TRBD2 (6 bases). The CDR3 loop spans 15 amino acids. V gave up 0 bases and J gave up 2 bases, with 9 bases separating them. Looked up from germline, CDR1 is MNHEY and CDR2 is SVGAGI.

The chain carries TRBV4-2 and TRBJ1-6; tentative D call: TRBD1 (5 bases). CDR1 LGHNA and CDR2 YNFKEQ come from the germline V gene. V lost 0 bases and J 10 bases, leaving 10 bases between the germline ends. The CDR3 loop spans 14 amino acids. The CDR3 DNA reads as TGTGCCAGCAGCCAAGAGGTCGGACAATCACCCCTCCACTTT. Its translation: CASSQEVGQSPLHF.

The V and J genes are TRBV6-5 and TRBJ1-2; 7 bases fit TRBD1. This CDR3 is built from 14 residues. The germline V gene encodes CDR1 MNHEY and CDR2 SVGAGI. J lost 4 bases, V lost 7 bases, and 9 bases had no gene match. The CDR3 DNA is TGTGCCAGCAACAACGGAGGGGGCGGCTATGGCTACACCTTC. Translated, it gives CASNNGGGGYGYTF.

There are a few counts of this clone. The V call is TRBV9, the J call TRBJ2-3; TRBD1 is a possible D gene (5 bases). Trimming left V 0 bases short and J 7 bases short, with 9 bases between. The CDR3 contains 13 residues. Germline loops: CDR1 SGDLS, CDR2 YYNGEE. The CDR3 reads CASSVGGSNTQYF. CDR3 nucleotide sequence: TGTGCCAGCAGCGTAGGGGGCTCTAATACGCAGTATTTT.

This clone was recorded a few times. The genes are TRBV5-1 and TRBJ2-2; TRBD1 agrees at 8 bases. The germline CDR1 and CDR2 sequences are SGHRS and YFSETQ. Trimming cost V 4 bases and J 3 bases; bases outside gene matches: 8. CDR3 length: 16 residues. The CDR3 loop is CASSASGGPDTGELFF. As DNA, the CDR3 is TGCGCCAGCAGCGCTTCAGGGGGCCCCGACACCGGGGAGCTGTTTTTT.

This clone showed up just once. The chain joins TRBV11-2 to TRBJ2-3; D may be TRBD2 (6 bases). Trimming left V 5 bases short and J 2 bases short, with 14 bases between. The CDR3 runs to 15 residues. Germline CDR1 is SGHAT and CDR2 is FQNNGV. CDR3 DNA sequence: TGTGCCAGCAGCCCTGGGGGACTCCTCACAGATACGCAGTATTTT. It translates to CASSPGGLLTDTQYF.

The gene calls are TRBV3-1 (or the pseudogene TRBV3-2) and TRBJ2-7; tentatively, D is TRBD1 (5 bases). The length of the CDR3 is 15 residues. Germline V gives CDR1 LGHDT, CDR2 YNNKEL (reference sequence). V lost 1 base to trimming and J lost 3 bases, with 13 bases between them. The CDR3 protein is CASSQVAGFDYEQYF. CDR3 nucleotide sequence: TGTGCCAGCAGCCAAGTTGCAGGGTTCGACTACGAGCAGTACTTC.

CDR3 in amino acids: CSASRWAEKLFF. The CDR3 DNA reads as TGCAGTGCTAGTAGATGGGCGGAAAAACTGTTTTTT. The chain joins TRBV20-1 to TRBJ1-4, with D uncertain. Germline V gene sequence: CDR1 DFQATT, CDR2 SNEGSKA (reference sequence). The CDR3 loop spans 12 amino acids. Trimming left V 3 bases short and J 8 bases short, with 10 bases between.

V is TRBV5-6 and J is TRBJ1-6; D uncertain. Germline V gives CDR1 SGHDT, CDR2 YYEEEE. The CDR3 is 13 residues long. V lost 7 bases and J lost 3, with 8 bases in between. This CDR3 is CASADFYNSPLHF. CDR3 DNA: TGTGCCAGCGCAGATTTCTATAATTCACCCCTCCACTTT.

The CDR3, as DNA: TGCAGCGTTGAAGATCGCCAGGGGCGGTCCTACAATGAGCAGTTCTTC. Translating it yields CSVEDRQGRSYNEQFF. The chain joins TRBV29-1 to TRBJ2-1, with D perhaps TRBD1 (6 bases). Looked up from germline, CDR1 is SQVTM and CDR2 is ANQGSEA. CDR3 length equals 16 residues. The ends were cut back, 0 bases at V and 1 base at J, with 13 bases in the middle.

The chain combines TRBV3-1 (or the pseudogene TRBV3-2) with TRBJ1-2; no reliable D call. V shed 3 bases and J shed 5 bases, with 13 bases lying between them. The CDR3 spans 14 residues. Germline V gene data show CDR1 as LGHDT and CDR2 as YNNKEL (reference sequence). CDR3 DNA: TGTGCCAGCAGCCATTATTCCGAGAGGTATGGCTACACCTTC. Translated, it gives CASSHYSERYGYTF.

CDR3 in amino acids: CASSLGQGAIDTQYF. CDR3 in DNA: TGTGCCAGCAGCTTAGGACAGGGGGCCATAGATACGCAGTATTTT. The rearrangement joins TRBV7-3 to TRBJ2-3; TRBD1 agrees at 11 bases. The germline V gene has CDR1 SGHTA and CDR2 FQGTGA. The CDR3 runs to 15 residues. V dropped 2 bases and J dropped 5; count of bases not matched to a gene: 3.

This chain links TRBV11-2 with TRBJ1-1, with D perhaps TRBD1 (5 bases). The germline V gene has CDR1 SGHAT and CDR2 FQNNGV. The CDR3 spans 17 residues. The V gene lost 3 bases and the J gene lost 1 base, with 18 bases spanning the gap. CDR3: CASSFYGPLGRNTEAFF. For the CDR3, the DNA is TGTGCCAGCAGCTTTTACGGGCCGTTGGGGCGGAACACTGAAGCTTTCTTT.

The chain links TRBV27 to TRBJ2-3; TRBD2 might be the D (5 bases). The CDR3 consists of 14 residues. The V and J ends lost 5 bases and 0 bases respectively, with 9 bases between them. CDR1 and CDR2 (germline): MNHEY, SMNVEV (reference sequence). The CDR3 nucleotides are TGTGCCAGCAGTGCTTCGGGGAGCACAGATACGCAGTATTTT. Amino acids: CASSASGSTDTQYF.

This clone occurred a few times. CDR3 bases: TGTGCCAGCAGCAAAGATTGGGGGGTGGAACCCAACTATGGCTACACCTTC. Its protein product is CASSKDWGVEPNYGYTF. This rearrangement joins TRBV21-1 to TRBJ1-2. TRBV21-1 is assigned pseudogene status. This CDR3 contains 17 residues.

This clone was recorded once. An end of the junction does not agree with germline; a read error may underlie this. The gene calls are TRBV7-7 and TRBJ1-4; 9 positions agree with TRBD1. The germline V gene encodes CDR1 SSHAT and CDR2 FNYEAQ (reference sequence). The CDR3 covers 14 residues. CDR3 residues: CASSPGTGIEKLFF. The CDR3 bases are TGTGCTAGCAGCCCCGGGACAGGGATCGAAAAACTGTTTTTT.

The DNA for the CDR3 is TGTGCCAGCAGTTACTCAGCGGGCAGTGAAGCTTTCTTT. Amino acids: CASSYSAGSEAFF. The V call is TRBV6-5, the J call TRBJ1-1; D not resolved. From germline, CDR1 is MNHEY and CDR2 SVGAGI. Trimming removed 0 bases at V and 7 bases at J, with 9 bases between. The CDR3 is 13 residues long.

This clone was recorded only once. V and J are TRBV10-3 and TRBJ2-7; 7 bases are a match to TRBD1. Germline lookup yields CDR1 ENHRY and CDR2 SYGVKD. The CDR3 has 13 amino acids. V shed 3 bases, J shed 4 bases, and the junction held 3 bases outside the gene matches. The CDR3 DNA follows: TGTGCCATCAGTGACCAGACAGGGTACGAGCAGTACTTC. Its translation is CAISDQTGYEQYF.

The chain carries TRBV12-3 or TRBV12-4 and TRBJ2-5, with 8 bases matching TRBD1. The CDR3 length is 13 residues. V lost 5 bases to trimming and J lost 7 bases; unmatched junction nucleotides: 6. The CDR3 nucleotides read TGTGCCAGCAGTAAGACAGGGGTGGGGACCCAGTACTTC. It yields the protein CASSKTGVGTQYF.

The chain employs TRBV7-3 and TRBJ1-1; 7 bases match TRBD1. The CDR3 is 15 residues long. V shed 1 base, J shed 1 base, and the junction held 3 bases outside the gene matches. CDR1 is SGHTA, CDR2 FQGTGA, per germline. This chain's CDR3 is CASSLNPGGNTEAFF. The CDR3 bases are TGTGCCAGCAGCTTAAATCCAGGGGGGAACACTGAAGCTTTCTTT.

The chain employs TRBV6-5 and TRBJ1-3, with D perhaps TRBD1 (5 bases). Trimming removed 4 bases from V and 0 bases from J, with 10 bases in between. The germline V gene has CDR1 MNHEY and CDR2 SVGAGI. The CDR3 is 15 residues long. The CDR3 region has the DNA TGTGCCAGCAGTTCTGGGGCCCTCTCTGGAAACACCATATATTTT. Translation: CASSSGALSGNTIYF.